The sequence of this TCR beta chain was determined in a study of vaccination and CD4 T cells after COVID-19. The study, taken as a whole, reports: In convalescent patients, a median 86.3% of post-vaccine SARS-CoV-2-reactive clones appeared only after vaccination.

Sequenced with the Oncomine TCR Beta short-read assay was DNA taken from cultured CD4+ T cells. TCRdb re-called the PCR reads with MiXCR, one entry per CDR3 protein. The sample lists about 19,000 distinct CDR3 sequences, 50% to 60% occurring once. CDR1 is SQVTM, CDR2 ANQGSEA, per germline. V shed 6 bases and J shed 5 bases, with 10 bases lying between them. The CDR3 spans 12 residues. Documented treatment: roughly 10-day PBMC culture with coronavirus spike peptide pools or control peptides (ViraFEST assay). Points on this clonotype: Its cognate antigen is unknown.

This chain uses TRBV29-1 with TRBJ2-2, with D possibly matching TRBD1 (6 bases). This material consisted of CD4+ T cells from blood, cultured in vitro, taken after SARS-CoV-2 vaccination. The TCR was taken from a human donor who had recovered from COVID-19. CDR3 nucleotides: TGCAGCGTGAACAGGGATACCGGGGAGCTGTTTTTT. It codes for CSVNRDTGELFF.